A selection of T cell receptor beta chains follows, all from one sample in a study of T cell responses to AZD1222 COVID-19 vaccine. The method was immunoSEQ multiplex PCR; TCRdb's version includes in-frame clones alone and lacks a portion of them. The table lists about 97,000 clones, 70% to 90% of them singletons. Sequenced material: peripheral blood, taken on day 0 of AZD1222 vaccination. Every receptor here comes from an adult in good health. Both conserved end residues are part of each CDR3. D genes are given only for firm matches. The listing skips clone size in some rows; elsewhere it reads once, few, many or a size class.

D	size	V	J	CDR3	DNA
NA	NA	TRBV28	TRBJ2-5	CASSPSPQGGETQYF	TGTGCCAGCAGCCCCAGTCCTCAGGGAGGAGAGACCCAGTACTTC
NA	NA	TRBV19	TRBJ1-1	CASSGEGRVSNTEAFF	TGTGCCAGTAGTGGGGAGGGTAGGGTCTCGAACACTGAAGCTTTCTTT
TRBD2	NA	TRBV5-1	TRBJ2-3	CASSSLAGGPDTQYF	TGCGCCAGCAGCTCACTAGCGGGAGGACCAGATACGCAGTATTTT
TRBD1	NA	TRBV5-6	TRBJ1-2	CASSAGTGSILDYGYTF	TGTGCCAGCAGCGCAGGGACAGGAAGTATTTTGGACTATGGCTACACCTTC
NA	few	TRBV5-1	TRBJ1-1	CASSFREMNTEAFF	TGCGCCAGCAGCTTTAGGGAGATGAACACTGAAGCTTTCTTT
TRBD1	NA	TRBV28	TRBJ1-2	CASSFGQGYGYTF	TGTGCCAGCAGTTTCGGACAGGGGTATGGCTACACCTTC
NA	NA	TRBV5-1	TRBJ1-1	CASSLRQQNTEAFF	TGCGCCAGCAGCTTGAGACAGCAGAACACTGAAGCTTTCTTT
NA	NA	TRBV9	TRBJ2-3	CASSVDGDTTDTQYF	TGTGCCAGCAGCGTAGATGGGGACACCACAGATACGCAGTATTTT
NA	NA	TRBV28	TRBJ2-6	CASSSPQGNGANVLTF	TGTGCCAGCAGTTCTCCCCAGGGCAACGGGGCCAACGTCCTGACTTTC
NA	NA	TRBV6-1	TRBJ1-3	CASSETGLPGGNTIYF	TGTGCCAGCAGTGAAACAGGCCTCCCGGGGGGAAACACCATATATTTT
NA	NA	TRBV6-5	TRBJ1-1	CASSWDPGENTEAFF	TGTGCCAGCAGTTGGGATCCGGGCGAGAACACTGAAGCTTTCTTT
NA	NA	TRBV7-3	TRBJ2-5	CASSFGYQETQYF	TGTGCCAGCAGCTTCGGGTACCAAGAGACCCAGTACTTC
NA	NA	TRBV6-6	TRBJ1-1	CASTAAKNTEAFF	TGTGCCAGCACTGCCGCGAAGAACACTGAAGCTTTCTTT
NA	NA	TRBV21-1	TRBJ2-7	CASSKPERGHGISYEQYF	TGTGCCAGCAGCAAACCAGAACGGGGACACGGAATTTCCTACGAGCAGTACTTC
NA	NA	TRBV18	TRBJ1-1	CASSPPGLPAGTEAFF	TGTGCCAGCTCACCCCCGGGACTCCCGGCAGGAACTGAAGCTTTCTTT
NA	NA	TRBV6-5	TRBJ1-5	CASSYSFATSNQPQHF	TGTGCCAGCAGTTACTCCTTCGCAACTAGCAATCAGCCCCAGCATTTT
NA	NA	TRBV9	TRBJ2-7	CASSVDGTPYYEQYF	TGTGCCAGCAGCGTAGACGGGACCCCCTACTACGAGCAGTACTTC
TRBD1	NA	TRBV19	TRBJ1-2	CASSPGQGYGYTF	TGTGCCAGTAGTCCCGGACAGGGCTATGGCTACACCTTC
NA	NA	TRBV7-2	TRBJ2-2	CASSLFFGSGELFF	TGTGCCAGCAGCTTATTTTTTGGGTCCGGGGAGCTGTTTTTT
TRBD1	NA	TRBV4-3	TRBJ2-7	CASSQEIFGTGHYEQYF	TGCGCCAGCAGCCAAGAGATTTTTGGGACAGGGCACTACGAGCAGTACTTC
TRBD1	NA	TRBV5-1	TRBJ1-4	CASSLATGTGANEKLFF	TGCGCCAGCAGCCTGGCCACCGGGACAGGGGCTAATGAAAAACTGTTTTTT
TRBD1	NA	TRBV30	TRBJ2-7	CAWSVETGGDEQYF	TGTGCCTGGAGTGTGGAGACAGGGGGCGACGAGCAGTACTTC
TRBD1	NA	TRBV27	TRBJ1-5	CASSPGQGGNQPQHF	TGTGCCAGCAGTCCTGGACAGGGCGGCAATCAGCCCCAGCATTTT
NA	NA	TRBV19	TRBJ1-2	CASSTAGINYGYTF	TGTGCCAGTAGTACGGCAGGGATTAACTATGGCTACACCTTC